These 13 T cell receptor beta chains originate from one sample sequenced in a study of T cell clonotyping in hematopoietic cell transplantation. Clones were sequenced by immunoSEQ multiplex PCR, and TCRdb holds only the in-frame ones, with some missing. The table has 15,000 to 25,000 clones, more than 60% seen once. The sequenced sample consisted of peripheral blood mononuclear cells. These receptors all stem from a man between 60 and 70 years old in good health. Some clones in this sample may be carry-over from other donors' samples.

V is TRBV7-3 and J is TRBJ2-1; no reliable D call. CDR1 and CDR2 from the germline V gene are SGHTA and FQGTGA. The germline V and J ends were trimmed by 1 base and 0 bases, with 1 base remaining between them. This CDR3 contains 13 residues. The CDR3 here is CASSLNSYNEQFF. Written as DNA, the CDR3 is TGTGCCAGCAGCTTAAACTCCTACAATGAGCAGTTCTTC.

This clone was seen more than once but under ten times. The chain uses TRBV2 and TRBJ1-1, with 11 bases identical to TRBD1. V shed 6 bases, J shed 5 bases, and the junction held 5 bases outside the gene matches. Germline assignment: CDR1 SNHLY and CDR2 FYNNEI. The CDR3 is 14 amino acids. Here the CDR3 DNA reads TGTGCCAGCAGAACCGGGACAGGGGGTACTGAAGCTTTCTTT. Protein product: CASRTGTGGTEAFF.

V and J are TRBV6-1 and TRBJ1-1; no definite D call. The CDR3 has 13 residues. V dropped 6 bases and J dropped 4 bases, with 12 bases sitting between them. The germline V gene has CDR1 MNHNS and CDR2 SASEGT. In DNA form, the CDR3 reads TGTGCCAGCAGCGCCCTAACTACCACTGAAGCTTTCTTT. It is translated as CASSALTTTEAFF.

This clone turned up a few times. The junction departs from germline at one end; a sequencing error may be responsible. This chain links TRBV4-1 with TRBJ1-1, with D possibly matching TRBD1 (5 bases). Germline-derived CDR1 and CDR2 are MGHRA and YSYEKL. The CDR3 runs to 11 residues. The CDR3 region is CASSQGDRVKF. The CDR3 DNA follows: TGCGCCAGCAGCCAAGGGGACCGAGTGAAATTT.

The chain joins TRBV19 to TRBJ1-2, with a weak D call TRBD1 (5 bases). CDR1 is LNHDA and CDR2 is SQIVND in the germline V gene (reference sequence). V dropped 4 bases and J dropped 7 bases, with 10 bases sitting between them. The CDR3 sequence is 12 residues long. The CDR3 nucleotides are TGTGCCAGTAGTACGCAGGGAGGTGGCTACACCTTC. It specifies CASSTQGGGYTF.

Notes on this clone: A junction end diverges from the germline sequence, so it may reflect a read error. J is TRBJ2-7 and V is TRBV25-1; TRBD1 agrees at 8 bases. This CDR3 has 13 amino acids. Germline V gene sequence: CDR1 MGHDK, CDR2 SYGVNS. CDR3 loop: CASNGTGPNTTPF. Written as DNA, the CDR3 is TGTGCCAGCAATGGGACAGGACCAAACACCACACCATTC.

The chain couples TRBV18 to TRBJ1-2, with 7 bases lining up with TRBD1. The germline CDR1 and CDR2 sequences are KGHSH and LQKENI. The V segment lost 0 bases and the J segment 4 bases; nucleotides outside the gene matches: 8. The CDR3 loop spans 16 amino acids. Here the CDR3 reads CASSPPLAGGTYGYTF. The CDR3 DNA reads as TGTGCCAGCTCACCACCCCTAGCAGGGGGGACCTATGGCTACACCTTC.

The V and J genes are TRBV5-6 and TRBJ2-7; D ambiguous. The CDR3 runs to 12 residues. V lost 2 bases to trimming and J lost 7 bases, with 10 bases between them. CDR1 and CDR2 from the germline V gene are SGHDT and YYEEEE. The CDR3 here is CASSFGLNEQYF. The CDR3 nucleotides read TGTGCCAGCAGCTTCGGGCTGAATGAGCAGTACTTC.

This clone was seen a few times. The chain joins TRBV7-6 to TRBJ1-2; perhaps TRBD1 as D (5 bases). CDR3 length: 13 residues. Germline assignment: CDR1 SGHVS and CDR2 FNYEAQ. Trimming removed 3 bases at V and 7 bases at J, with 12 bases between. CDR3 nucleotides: TGTGCCAGCAGCTTGAATCCAGGGAGTGGCTACACCTTC. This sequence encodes CASSLNPGSGYTF.

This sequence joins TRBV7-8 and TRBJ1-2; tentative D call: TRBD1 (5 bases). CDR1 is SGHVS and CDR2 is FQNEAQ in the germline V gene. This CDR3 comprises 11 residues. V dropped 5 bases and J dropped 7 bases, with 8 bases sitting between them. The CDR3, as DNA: TGTGCCAGCAGCCTCGGGGGTGGCTACACCTTC. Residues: CASSLGGGYTF.

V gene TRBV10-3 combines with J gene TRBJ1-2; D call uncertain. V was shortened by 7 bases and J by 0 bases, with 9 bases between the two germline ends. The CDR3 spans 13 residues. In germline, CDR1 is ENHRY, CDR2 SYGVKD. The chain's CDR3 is CAINAGTNYGYTF. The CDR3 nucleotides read TGTGCCATCAATGCCGGGACTAACTATGGCTACACCTTC.

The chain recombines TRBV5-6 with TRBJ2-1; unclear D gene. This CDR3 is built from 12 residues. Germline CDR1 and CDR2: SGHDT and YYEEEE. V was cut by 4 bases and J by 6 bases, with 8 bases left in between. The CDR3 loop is CASSRTFNEQFF. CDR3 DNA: TGTGCCAGCAGCAGGACGTTCAATGAGCAGTTCTTC.

Here the CDR3 DNA reads TGTGCCAGCAGGATGGGACAGCTGTCCTACGAGCAGTACTTC. It yields the protein CASRMGQLSYEQYF. J is TRBJ2-7 and V is TRBV6-6, with 7 bases lining up with TRBD1. The trim removed 6 bases at V and 1 base at J, leaving 6 bases unmatched. The CDR3 has 14 residues. The germline gives CDR1 MNHNY, CDR2 SVGAGI (reference sequence).